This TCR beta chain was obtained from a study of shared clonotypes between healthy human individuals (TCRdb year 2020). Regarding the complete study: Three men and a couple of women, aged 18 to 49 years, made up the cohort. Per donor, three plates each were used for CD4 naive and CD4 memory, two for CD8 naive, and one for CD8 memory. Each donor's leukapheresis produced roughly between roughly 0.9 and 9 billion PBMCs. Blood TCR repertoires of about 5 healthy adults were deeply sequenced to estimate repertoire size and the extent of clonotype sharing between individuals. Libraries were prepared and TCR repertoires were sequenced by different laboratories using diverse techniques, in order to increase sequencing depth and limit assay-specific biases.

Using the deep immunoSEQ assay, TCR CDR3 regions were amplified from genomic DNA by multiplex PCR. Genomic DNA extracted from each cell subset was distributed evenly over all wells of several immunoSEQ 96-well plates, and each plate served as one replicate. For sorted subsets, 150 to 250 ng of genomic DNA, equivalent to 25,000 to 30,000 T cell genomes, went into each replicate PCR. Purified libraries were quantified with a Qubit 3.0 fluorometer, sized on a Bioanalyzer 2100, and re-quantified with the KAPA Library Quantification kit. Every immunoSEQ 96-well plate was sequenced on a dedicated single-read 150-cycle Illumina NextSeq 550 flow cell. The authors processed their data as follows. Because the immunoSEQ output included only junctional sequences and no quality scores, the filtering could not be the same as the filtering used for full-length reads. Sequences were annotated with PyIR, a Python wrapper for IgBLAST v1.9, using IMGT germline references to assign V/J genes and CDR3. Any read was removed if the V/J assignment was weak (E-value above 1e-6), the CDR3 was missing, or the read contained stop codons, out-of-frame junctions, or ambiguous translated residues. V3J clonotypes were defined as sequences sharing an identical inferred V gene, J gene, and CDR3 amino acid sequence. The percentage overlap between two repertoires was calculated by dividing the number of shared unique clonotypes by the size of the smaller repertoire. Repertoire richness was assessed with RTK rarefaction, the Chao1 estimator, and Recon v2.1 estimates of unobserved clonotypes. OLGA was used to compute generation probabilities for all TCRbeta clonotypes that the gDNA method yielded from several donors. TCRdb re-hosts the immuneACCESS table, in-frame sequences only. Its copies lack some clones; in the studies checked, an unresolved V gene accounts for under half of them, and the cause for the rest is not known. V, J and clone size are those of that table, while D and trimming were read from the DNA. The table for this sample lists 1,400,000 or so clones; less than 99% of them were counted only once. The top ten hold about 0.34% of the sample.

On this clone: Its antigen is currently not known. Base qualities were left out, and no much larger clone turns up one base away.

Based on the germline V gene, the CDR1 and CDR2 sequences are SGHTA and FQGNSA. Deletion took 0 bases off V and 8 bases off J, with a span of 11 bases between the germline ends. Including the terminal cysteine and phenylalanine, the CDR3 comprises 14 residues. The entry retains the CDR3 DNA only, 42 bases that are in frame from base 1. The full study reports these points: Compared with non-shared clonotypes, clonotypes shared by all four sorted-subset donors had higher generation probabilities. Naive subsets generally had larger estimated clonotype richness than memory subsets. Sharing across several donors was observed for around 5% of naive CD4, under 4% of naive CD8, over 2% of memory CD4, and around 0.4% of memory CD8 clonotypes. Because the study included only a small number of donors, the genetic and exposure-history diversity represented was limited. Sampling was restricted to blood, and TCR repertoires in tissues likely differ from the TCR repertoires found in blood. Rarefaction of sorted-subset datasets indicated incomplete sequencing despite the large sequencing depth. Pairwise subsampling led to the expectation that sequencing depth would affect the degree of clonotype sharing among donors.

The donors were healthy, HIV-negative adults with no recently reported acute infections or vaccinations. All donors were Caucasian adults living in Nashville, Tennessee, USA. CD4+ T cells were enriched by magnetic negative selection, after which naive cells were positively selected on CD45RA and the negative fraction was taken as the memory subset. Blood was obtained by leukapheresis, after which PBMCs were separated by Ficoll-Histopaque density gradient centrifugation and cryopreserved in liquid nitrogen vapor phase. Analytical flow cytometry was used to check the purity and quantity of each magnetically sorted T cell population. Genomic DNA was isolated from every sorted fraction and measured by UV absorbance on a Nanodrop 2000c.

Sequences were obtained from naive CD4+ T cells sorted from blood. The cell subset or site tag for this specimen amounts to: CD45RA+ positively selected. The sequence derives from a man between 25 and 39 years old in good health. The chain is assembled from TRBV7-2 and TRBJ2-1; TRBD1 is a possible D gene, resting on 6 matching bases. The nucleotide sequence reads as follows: TGTGCCAGCAGCTTAGCGGCAGGGGTGGATGAGCAGTTCTTC. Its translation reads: CASSLAAGVDEQFF. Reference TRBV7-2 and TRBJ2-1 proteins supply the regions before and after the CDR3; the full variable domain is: GAGVSQSPSNKVTEKGKDVELRCDPISGHTALYWYRQSLGQGLEFLIYFQGNSAPDKSGLPSDRFSAERTGGSVSTLTIQRTQQEDSAVYLCASSLAAGVDEQFFGPGTRLTVL.